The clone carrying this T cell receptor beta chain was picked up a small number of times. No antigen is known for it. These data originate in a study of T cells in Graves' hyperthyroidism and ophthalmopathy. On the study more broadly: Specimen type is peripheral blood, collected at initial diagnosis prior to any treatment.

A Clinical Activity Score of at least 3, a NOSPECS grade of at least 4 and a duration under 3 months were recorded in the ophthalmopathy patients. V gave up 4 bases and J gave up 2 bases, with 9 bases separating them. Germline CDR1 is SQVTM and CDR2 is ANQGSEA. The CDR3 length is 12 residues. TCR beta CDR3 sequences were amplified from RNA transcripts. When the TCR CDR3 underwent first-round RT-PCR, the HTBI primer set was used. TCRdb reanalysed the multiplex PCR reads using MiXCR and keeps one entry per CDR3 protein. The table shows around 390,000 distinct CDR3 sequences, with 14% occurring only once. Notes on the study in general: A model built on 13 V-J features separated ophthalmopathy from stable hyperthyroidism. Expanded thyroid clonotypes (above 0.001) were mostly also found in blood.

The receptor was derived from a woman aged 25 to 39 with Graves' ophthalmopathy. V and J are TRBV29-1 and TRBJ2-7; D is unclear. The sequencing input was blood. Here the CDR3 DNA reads TGCAGCGTTGGGCCGAGCCCCTACGAGCAGTACTTC. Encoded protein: CSVGPSPYEQYF.